One TCR beta chain is described in this entry. Its antigen is still unknown. This entry is derived from a study of radiotherapy plus CTLA-4 blockade in lung cancer. Overall study context: Patients showed objective responses in approximately 17% of cases and disease control in about 30%.

From germline, CDR1 is SGHTA and CDR2 FQGNSA. This CDR3 contains 14 residues. Trimming removed 5 bases from V and 7 bases from J; junction bases left unmatched: 10. Assay used: immunoSEQ multiplex PCR; TCRdb lists only in-frame clones, some missing. The sample includes about 51,000 clones, about 76% seen only once; the top ten take approximately 2.5%. Those patients who had chemo-refractory metastatic non-small-cell lung cancer were given focal radiation along with CTLA-4 blockade through ipilimumab. Study findings and constraints: Peripheral blood showed expansion of tumor-derived TCR clones after radiotherapy and ipilimumab.

This receptor was identified in a human donor with non-small cell lung cancer whose response to radiotherapy plus ipilimumab could not be evaluated. The sample in question was peripheral blood, obtained from a patient treated with radiotherapy plus ipilimumab. This chain links TRBV7-2 with TRBJ2-5; 7 bases line up with TRBD1. CDR3: CASSPRQGKGTQYF. DNA for the CDR3: TGTGCCAGCAGCCCAAGACAGGGAAAGGGGACCCAGTACTTC.